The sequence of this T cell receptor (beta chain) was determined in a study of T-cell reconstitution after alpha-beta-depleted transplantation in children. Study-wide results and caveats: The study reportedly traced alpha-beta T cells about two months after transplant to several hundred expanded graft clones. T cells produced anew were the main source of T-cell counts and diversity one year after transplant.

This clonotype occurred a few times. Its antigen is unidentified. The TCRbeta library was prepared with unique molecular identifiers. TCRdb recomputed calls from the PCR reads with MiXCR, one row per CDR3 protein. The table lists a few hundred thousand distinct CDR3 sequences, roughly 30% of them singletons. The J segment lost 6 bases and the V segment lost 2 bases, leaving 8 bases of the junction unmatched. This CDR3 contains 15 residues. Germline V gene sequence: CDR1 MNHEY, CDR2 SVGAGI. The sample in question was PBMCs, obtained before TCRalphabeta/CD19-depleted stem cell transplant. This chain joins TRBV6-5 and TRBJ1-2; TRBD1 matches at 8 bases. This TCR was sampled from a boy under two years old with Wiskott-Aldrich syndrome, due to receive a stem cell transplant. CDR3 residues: CASSYGGQGANGYTF. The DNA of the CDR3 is TGTGCCAGCAGTTACGGAGGGCAGGGGGCGAATGGCTACACCTTC.